The rows below give T cell receptor beta chains drawn from one sample of a study of T cell responses to AZD1222 COVID-19 vaccine. Profiled with immunoSEQ multiplex PCR; TCRdb holds only in-frame clones, not every one. The sample contains some 140,000 clones, roughly 90% of which appear only once. The sample was peripheral blood, taken on day 0 of AZD1222 vaccination. All receptors come from an adult in good health. Both conserved end residues are part of each CDR3. A D gene is named only where the DNA matches it firmly. Expanded clones get a size class; other rows say once, few or many, or leave the size out.

>TRBJ1-1|13|TRBV2|once|.
CASSERDGKVAFF
TGTGCCAGCAGTGAGAGAGATGGTAAAGTAGCTTTCTTT
>TRBJ1-5|15|TRBV7-2|.|.
CASSLALTGHQPQHF
TGTGCCAGCAGCTTAGCTCTGACGGGGCATCAGCCCCAGCATTTT
>TRBJ1-2|15|TRBV6-5|.|TRBD1
CASGTAGQSNYGYTF
TGTGCCAGCGGAACCGCGGGACAGTCTAACTATGGCTACACCTTC
>TRBJ2-7|17|TRBV14|.|TRBD2
CASSQGAAGGIPYEQYF
TGTGCCAGCAGCCAAGGGGCGGCGGGGGGGATCCCCTACGAGCAGTACTTC
>TRBJ1-1|15|TRBV28|.|TRBD1
CASSYRGRVNTEAFF
TGTGCCAGCAGCTACAGGGGGCGGGTGAACACTGAAGCTTTCTTT
>TRBJ1-1|15|TRBV6-5|.|.
CASSYGGPLNTEAFF
TGTGCCAGCAGTTACGGGGGGCCGTTGAACACTGAAGCTTTCTTT
>TRBJ1-6|17|TRBV18|.|TRBD1
CASSPDRGPTYNSPLHF
TGTGCCAGCTCACCGGACAGGGGGCCGACCTATAATTCACCCCTCCACTTT
>TRBJ1-4|14|TRBV28|.|.
CASASHGRGEKLFF
TGTGCCAGCGCCTCACACGGGCGAGGAGAAAAACTGTTTTTT
>TRBJ1-1|14|TRBV30|once|TRBD1
CAWSVPLTGTEAFF
TGTGCCTGGAGTGTACCCTTGACAGGGACTGAAGCTTTCTTT
>TRBJ2-1|16|TRBV29-1|.|TRBD1
CSVDEGMAGGYNEQFF
TGCAGCGTTGATGAGGGTATGGCAGGGGGTTACAATGAGCAGTTCTTC
>TRBJ2-1|15|TRBV4-2|.|.
CASSQGGGGVYEQFF
TGTGCCAGCAGCCAAGGTGGAGGGGGTGTCTATGAGCAGTTCTTC
>TRBJ1-3|14|TRBV10-3|.|TRBD1
CAISEPNRGDTIYF
TGTGCCATCAGTGAGCCCAACAGGGGTGACACCATATATTTT
>TRBJ1-1|16|TRBV15|once|.
CATSRVTRVRYTEAFF
TGTGCCACCAGCAGAGTAACCAGGGTGAGGTACACTGAAGCTTTCTTT
>TRBJ1-1|18|TRBV7-6|.|TRBD1
CASSLPGRRQGLNTEAFF
TGTGCCAGCAGCTTGCCCGGCAGGAGACAGGGCTTAAACACTGAAGCTTTCTTT
>TRBJ1-1|15|TRBV11-1|.|.
CASSWGTGTGTEAFF
TGTGCCAGCAGCTGGGGTACCGGGACGGGCACTGAAGCTTTCTTT
>TRBJ1-5|14|TRBV7-9|.|TRBD1
CASSLGRGSQPQHF
TGTGCCAGCAGCTTGGGCAGGGGGAGCCAGCCCCAGCATTTT
>TRBJ2-1|15|TRBV6-2/TRBV6-3|.|TRBD2
CASSYSREGNNEQFF
TGTGCCAGCAGTTACTCTCGGGAGGGAAACAATGAGCAGTTCTTC
>TRBJ2-1|14|TRBV7-3|.|.
CASSLESSYNEQFF
TGTGCCAGCAGCTTAGAGAGCTCCTACAATGAGCAGTTCTTC
>TRBJ2-1|15|TRBV4-1|.|TRBD2
CASSQASGGRTEQFF
TGCGCCAGCAGCCAAGCTAGCGGGGGGAGAACTGAGCAGTTCTTC
>TRBJ2-2|15|TRBV15|.|TRBD1
CATSTGGANTGELFF
TGTGCCACCAGTACAGGGGGCGCGAACACCGGGGAGCTGTTTTTT
>TRBJ1-3|15|TRBV6-2/TRBV6-3|.|.
CASSRDGTVGNTIYF
TGTGCCAGCAGCCGCGACGGTACTGTTGGAAACACCATATATTTT
>TRBJ1-1|14|TRBV7-6|.|.
CASSLYSGNTEAFF
TGTGCCAGCAGCTTATACTCCGGGAACACTGAAGCTTTCTTT
>TRBJ1-4|15|TRBV19|.|.
CASTVQGSPNEKLFF
TGTGCCAGTACTGTCCAAGGGAGCCCTAATGAAAAACTGTTTTTT
>TRBJ2-7|16|TRBV6-2/TRBV6-3|.|.
CASSLVGRGYMDEQYF
TGTGCCAGCAGCCTCGTCGGTAGGGGCTATATGGACGAGCAGTACTTC
>TRBJ2-7|14|TRBV7-2|.|.
CASSLGLVPYEQYF
TGTGCCAGCAGCTTAGGCTTAGTACCCTACGAGCAGTACTTC
>TRBJ1-1|13|TRBV15|.|.
CATSMIRNTEAFF
TGTGCCACCAGCATGATAAGGAACACTGAAGCTTTCTTT
>TRBJ2-1|15|TRBV7-9|.|.
CASSPPGTPYNEQFF
TGTGCCAGCAGCCCCCCCGGGACACCCTACAATGAGCAGTTCTTC
>TRBJ1-2|12|TRBV29-1|.|.
CSVEGGDKGYTF
TGCAGCGTTGAGGGGGGCGACAAGGGCTACACCTTC
>TRBJ1-2|15|TRBV28|.|TRBD1
CASSFPTGPGYGYTF
TGTGCCAGCAGTTTCCCGACAGGGCCAGGCTATGGCTACACCTTC
>TRBJ2-2|19|TRBV24-1|.|TRBD2
CATSDLTPGLAEGDGELFF
TGTGCCACCAGTGATTTGACCCCCGGACTAGCGGAGGGGGACGGGGAGCTGTTTTTT
>TRBJ1-5|16|TRBV18|.|.
CASSPDKQVDNQPQHF
TGTGCCAGCTCACCGGACAAACAGGTTGATAATCAGCCCCAGCATTTT
>TRBJ2-6|16|TRBV5-8|.|.
CASSFEVPSGANVLTF
TGTGCCAGCAGCTTTGAGGTACCCTCTGGGGCCAACGTCCTGACTTTC
>TRBJ1-1|15|TRBV6-5|.|TRBD1
CASSNKQGAVTEAFF
TGTGCCAGCAGTAATAAACAGGGGGCAGTCACTGAAGCTTTCTTT
>TRBJ2-1|13|TRBV15|.|.
CATWDSSYNEQFF
TGTGCCACCTGGGATAGCTCCTACAATGAGCAGTTCTTC
>TRBJ2-1|15|TRBV19|.|TRBD1
CASRETGNRYNEQFF
TGTGCCAGTAGGGAGACAGGGAACCGCTACAATGAGCAGTTCTTC
>TRBJ2-5|15|TRBV15|once|.
CATSRDRASSKTQYF
TGTGCCACCAGCAGAGATCGGGCTAGCAGCAAGACCCAGTACTTC
>TRBJ1-2|15|TRBV4-3|.|TRBD1
CASSQTGQGLGGYTF
TGCGCCAGCAGCCAAACCGGACAGGGGTTGGGCGGCTACACCTTC
>TRBJ2-7|13|TRBV3-1/TRBV3-2|.|.
CASSQDHGLEQYF
TGTGCCAGCAGCCAAGATCACGGGCTCGAGCAGTACTTC
>TRBJ1-5|17|TRBV6-2/TRBV6-3|.|TRBD1
CASSSWTGLGGNQPQHF
TGTGCCAGCAGTTCCTGGACAGGACTGGGTGGCAATCAGCCCCAGCATTTT
>TRBJ2-1|15|TRBV6-4|.|TRBD1
CASSRDRVSYNEQFF
TGTGCCAGCAGTAGAGACAGGGTCTCCTACAATGAGCAGTTCTTC
>TRBJ2-5|15|TRBV6-5|.|.
CASSYAGGNRETQYF
TGTGCCAGCAGTTACGCTGGAGGGAACAGGGAGACCCAGTACTTC
>TRBJ2-7|15|TRBV6-5|once|.
CASSYRPAGGEEQYF
TGTGCCAGCAGTTACAGGCCGGCAGGGGGGGAGGAGCAGTACTTC
>TRBJ1-1|14|TRBV5-1|few|TRBD1
CASSRNRQGTEAFF
TGCGCCAGCAGCCGAAACCGACAGGGGACTGAAGCTTTCTTT
>TRBJ2-7|12|TRBV28|.|.
CASSSDLPEQYF
TGTGCCAGCAGTTCGGACCTCCCCGAGCAGTACTTC
>TRBJ1-1|15|TRBV7-8|.|.
CASSLHPRGGTEAFF
TGTGCCAGCAGCCTACACCCCCGTGGGGGTACTGAAGCTTTCTTT
>TRBJ1-6|15|TRBV13|.|TRBD1
CASSRRDRANSPLHF
TGTGCCAGCAGCCGCCGGGACAGGGCTAATTCACCCCTCCACTTT
>TRBJ1-2|13|TRBV12-3/TRBV12-4|few|.
CASSSGTNYGYTF
TGTGCCAGCAGTTCCGGGACAAACTATGGCTACACCTTC
>TRBJ1-2|15|TRBV7-3|.|.
CASSLNKGTTYGYTF
TGTGCCAGCAGCTTAAATAAAGGGACGACATATGGCTACACCTTC
>TRBJ1-3|16|TRBV28|.|.
CASSPREGRAGNTIYF
TGTGCCAGCAGTCCCCGGGAGGGGCGCGCTGGAAACACCATATATTTT
>TRBJ2-4|13|TRBV15|.|.
CATSRDNRNIQYF
TGTGCCACCAGCAGAGATAACAGAAACATTCAGTACTTC
>TRBJ2-5|15|TRBV27|.|TRBD2
CASSALGLAGETQYF
TGTGCCAGCAGTGCGCTAGGACTAGCTGGGGAGACCCAGTACTTC
>TRBJ2-6|16|TRBV6-4|.|.
CASSLQGKGGANVLTF
TGTGCCAGCAGCCTACAGGGTAAAGGTGGGGCCAACGTCCTGACTTTC
>TRBJ2-7|14|TRBV5-1|.|.
CASSLEGVVYEQYF
TGCGCCAGCAGCTTGGAGGGGGTGGTCTACGAGCAGTACTTC
>TRBJ1-1|14|TRBV7-2|.|TRBD1
CASSLFRQGTEAFF
TGTGCCAGCAGCTTATTCCGACAGGGCACTGAAGCTTTCTTT
>TRBJ2-1|15|TRBV6-2/TRBV6-3|.|TRBD2
CASSAGTNSYNEQFF
TGTGCCAGCAGCGCCGGGACTAACTCCTACAATGAGCAGTTCTTC
>TRBJ1-2|16|TRBV9|.|TRBD1
CASSVETGQGAGGYTF
TGTGCCAGCAGCGTAGAAACGGGACAGGGGGCCGGAGGCTACACCTTC
>TRBJ2-7|13|TRBV6-2/TRBV6-3|.|TRBD2
CASSGLAGFEQYF
TGTGCCAGCAGCGGACTAGCGGGATTCGAGCAGTACTTC
>TRBJ1-4|14|TRBV5-4|.|.
CASSLDRINEKLFF
TGTGCCAGCAGCCTAGACAGGATTAATGAAAAACTGTTTTTT
>TRBJ2-3|17|TRBV19|.|.
CASSIIGSVREPDTQYF
TGTGCCAGTAGTATAATTGGGTCAGTGAGGGAGCCAGATACGCAGTATTTT